This TCR beta chain was retrieved from a study of Ad26.COV2.S vaccination and SARS-CoV-2 variants. General observations from the study: Vaccinees and placebo recipients showed similar non-spike TCR breadth. In TCR breadth and depth analyses, total T cell responses may have been underestimated.

Regarding treatment: some 20 received Ad26.COV2.S at low or high dose, single or two shots; several received placebo; per-sample allocation not given. Day 63 after the first vaccine or placebo injection was the time point for sampling. An 18-55-year-old adult in Boston served as donor. A note on this clone: Antigen: not known.

Libraries were prepared by immunoSEQ multiplex PCR; TCRdb keeps only in-frame clonotypes and omits some of them. The repertoire holds fewer than 400,000 clones, with about 86% as singletons. CDR1 is SGHNT and CDR2 is YYREEE in the germline V gene (reference sequence). The ends lost 1 base at V and 8 bases at J; junction bases unmatched: 7. The CDR3 loop spans 15 amino acids. This chain joins TRBV5-4 and TRBJ2-2; TRBD2 matches at 8 bases. Specimen: peripheral blood, collected in a trial of Ad26.COV2.S vaccine versus placebo. This clonotype was sampled from a person aged 18-60 years who received the Ad26.COV2.S COVID-19 vaccine or a placebo. The DNA for the CDR3 is TGTGCCAGCAGCTTGAGTTCTAGCGGGCAAGGGGAGCTGTTTTTT. As protein: CASSLSSSGQGELFF.